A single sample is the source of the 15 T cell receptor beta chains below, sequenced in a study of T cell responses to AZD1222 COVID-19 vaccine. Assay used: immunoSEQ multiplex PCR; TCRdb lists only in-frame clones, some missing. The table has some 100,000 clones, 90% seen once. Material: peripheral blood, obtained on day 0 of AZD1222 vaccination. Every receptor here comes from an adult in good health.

CDR3 amino acids: CASRGVDGYTF. DNA of the CDR3: TGTGCCAGCAGGGGGGTAGATGGCTACACCTTC. This sequence joins TRBV28 and TRBJ1-2, with D perhaps matching TRBD1 (5 bases). Germline V gene data show CDR1 as MDHEN and CDR2 as SYDVKM. The ends were cut back, 6 bases at V and 6 bases at J, with 8 bases in the middle. This CDR3 comprises 11 residues.

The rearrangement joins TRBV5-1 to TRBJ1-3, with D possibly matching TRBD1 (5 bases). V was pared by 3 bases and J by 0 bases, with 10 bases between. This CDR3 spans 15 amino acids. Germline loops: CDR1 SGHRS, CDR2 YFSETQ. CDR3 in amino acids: CASSSLGTSGNTIYF. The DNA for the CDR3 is TGCGCCAGCAGCTCCCTAGGGACCTCTGGAAACACCATATATTTT.

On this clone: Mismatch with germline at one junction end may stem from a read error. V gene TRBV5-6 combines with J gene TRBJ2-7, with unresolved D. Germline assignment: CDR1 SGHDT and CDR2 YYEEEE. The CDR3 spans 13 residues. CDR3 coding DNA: TGTGCCAGCAGCTTGGGGCAGGCCTACGGGCAGTACTTC. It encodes CASSLGQAYGQYF.

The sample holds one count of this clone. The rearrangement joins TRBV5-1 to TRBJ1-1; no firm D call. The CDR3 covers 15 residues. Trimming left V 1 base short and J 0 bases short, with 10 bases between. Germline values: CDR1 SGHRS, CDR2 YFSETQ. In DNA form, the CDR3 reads TGCGCCAGCAGCTTGACAGACTACATGAACACTGAAGCTTTCTTT. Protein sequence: CASSLTDYMNTEAFF.

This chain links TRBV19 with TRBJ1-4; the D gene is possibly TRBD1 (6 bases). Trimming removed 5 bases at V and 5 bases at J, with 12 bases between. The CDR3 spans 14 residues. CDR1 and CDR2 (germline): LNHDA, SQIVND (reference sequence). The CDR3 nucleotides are TGTGCCAGTAGTTTCAGAGGGGGAAATGAAAAACTGTTTTTT. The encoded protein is CASSFRGGNEKLFF.

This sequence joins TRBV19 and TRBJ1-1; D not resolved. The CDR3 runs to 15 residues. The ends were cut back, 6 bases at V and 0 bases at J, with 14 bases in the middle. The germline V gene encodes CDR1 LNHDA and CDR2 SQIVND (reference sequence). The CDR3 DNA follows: TGTGCCAGTAGCTCGGTCGGAGCCTTGAACACTGAAGCTTTCTTT. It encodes CASSSVGALNTEAFF.

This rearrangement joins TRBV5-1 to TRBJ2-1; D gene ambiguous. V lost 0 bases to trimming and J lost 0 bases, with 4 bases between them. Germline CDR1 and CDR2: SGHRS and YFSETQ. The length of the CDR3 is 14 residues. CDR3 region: CASSLDSSYNEQFF. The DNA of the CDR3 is TGCGCCAGCAGCTTGGATAGCTCCTACAATGAGCAGTTCTTC.

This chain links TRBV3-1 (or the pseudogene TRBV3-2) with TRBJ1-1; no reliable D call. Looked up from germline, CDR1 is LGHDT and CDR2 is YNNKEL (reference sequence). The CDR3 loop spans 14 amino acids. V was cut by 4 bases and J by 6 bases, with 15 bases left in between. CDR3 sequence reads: CASSLRSAFAEAFF. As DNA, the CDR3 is TGTGCCAGCAGCCTAAGATCTGCTTTCGCTGAAGCTTTCTTT.

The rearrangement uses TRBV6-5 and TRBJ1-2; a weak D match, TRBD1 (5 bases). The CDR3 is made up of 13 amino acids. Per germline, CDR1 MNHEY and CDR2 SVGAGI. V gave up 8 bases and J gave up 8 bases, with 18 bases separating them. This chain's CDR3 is CASGQVGDAGYTF. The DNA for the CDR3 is TGTGCCAGCGGGCAGGTGGGGGACGCCGGCTACACCTTC.

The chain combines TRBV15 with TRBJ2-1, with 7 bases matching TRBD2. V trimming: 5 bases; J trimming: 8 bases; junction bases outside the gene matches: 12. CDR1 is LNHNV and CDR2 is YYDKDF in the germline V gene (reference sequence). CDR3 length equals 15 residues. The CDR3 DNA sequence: TGTGCCACCAGCCGAATCTCTAGCGGCCAGGATGAGCAGTTCTTC. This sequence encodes CATSRISSGQDEQFF.

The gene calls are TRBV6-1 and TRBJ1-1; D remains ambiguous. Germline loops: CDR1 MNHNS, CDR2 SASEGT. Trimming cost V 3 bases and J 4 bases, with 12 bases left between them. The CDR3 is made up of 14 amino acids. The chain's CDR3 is CASSEPDGLTEAFF. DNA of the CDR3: TGTGCCAGCAGTGAGCCCGACGGCCTCACTGAAGCTTTCTTT.

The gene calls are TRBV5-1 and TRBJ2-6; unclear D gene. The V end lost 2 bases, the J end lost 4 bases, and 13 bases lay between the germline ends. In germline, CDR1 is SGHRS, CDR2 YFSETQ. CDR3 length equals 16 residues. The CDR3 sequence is CASSFAPIMGANVLTF. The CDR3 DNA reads TGCGCCAGCAGCTTCGCCCCCATTATGGGGGCCAACGTCCTGACTTTC.

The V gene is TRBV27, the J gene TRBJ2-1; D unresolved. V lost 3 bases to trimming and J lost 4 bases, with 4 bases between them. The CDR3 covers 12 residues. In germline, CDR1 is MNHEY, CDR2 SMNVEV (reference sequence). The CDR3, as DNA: TGTGCCAGCAGTTTCGGGTACAATGAGCAGTTCTTC. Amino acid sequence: CASSFGYNEQFF.

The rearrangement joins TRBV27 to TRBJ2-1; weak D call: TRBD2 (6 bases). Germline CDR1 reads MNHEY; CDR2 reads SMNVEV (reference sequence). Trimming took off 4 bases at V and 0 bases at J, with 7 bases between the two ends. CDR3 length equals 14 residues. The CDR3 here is CASSWGDSYNEQFF. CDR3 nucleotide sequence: TGTGCCAGCAGTTGGGGGGACTCCTACAATGAGCAGTTCTTC.

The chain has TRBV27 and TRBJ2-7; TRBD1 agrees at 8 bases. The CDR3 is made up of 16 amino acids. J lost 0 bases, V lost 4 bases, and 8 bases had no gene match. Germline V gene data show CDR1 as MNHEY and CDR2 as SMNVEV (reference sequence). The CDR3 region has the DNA TGTGCCAGCAGTTACCCCCGGGACAGGAACTCCTACGAGCAGTACTTC. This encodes CASSYPRDRNSYEQYF.